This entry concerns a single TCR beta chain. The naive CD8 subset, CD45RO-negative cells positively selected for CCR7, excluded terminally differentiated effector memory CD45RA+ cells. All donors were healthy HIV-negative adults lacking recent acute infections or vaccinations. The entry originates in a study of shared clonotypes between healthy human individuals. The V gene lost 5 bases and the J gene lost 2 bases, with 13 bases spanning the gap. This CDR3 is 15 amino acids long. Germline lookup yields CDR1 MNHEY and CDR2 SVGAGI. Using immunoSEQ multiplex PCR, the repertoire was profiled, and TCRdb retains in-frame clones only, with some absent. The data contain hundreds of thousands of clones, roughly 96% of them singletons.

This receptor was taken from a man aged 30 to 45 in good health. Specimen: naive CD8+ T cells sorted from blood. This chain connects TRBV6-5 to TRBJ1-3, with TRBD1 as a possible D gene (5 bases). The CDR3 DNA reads TGTGCCAGCAGTCTGGGGCCTTGGGCTGGAAACACCATATATTTT. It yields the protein CASSLGPWAGNTIYF.